These 12 T cell receptor beta chains originate from one sample sequenced in a study of shared clonotypes between healthy human individuals. This table comes from immunoSEQ multiplex PCR, and its TCRdb copy is limited to in-frame clones, with some not included. The sample lists a few million clones, approximately 95% occurring once. The sequencing input was naive CD4+ T cells from PBMCs. This sample's subset: CD45RA+ positively selected. These receptors all stem from a man between 18 and 35 years old in good health. Some clones in this sample may be carry-over from other donors' samples.

Note on this clone: The same CDR3 also results from other DNA sequences found in this sample. The rearrangement uses TRBV27 and TRBJ2-6, with D perhaps TRBD2 (5 bases). The CDR3 has 15 residues. V was trimmed by 6 bases and J by 1 base, leaving 10 bases between them. Germline V gene data show CDR1 as MNHEY and CDR2 as SMNVEV (reference sequence). The CDR3 here is CASSSAGSGANVLTF. In DNA, the CDR3 is TGTGCCAGCAGCTCCGCGGGTTCTGGGGCCAACGTCCTGACTTTC.

This clone was seen a single time. The chain joins TRBV6-5 to TRBJ1-1; perhaps TRBD1 as D (5 bases). V lost 2 bases and J lost 5, with 12 bases in between. The germline V gene encodes CDR1 MNHEY and CDR2 SVGAGI. This CDR3 has 14 residues. In nucleotides, the CDR3 is TGTGCCAGCAGTTACGGGGCAGGGCGTACTGAAGCTTTCTTT. This translates into CASSYGAGRTEAFF.

The V call is TRBV2, the J call TRBJ1-5; no clear D. The CDR3 is 14 amino acids. V lost 6 bases and J lost 5, with 14 bases in between. The germline V gene has CDR1 SNHLY and CDR2 FYNNEI. The CDR3 DNA sequence: TGTGCCAGCAGGGTCCGTGAAGGGTATCAGCCCCAGCATTTT. Its translation is CASRVREGYQPQHF.

The chain uses TRBV6-6 and TRBJ2-3; D is perhaps TRBD1 (6 bases). The V end lost 2 bases, the J end lost 9 bases, and 18 bases lay between the germline ends. Germline V lookup: CDR1 MNHNY, CDR2 SVGAGI (reference sequence). This CDR3 is 15 amino acids long. Here the CDR3 reads CASSYGDTPGLTQYF. The CDR3 DNA reads TGTGCCAGCAGTTACGGGGACACGCCCGGATTAACGCAGTATTTT.

The rearrangement links TRBV19 to TRBJ2-7; the D gene is possibly TRBD1 (6 bases). The germline V gene encodes CDR1 LNHDA and CDR2 SQIVND (reference sequence). The CDR3 length is 15 residues. Trimming cost V 6 bases and J 3 bases, with 18 bases left between them. This CDR3 reads CASSPLGDTVYEQYF. Written as DNA, the CDR3 is TGTGCCAGTAGCCCGCTTGGGGACACAGTCTACGAGCAGTACTTC.

This chain links TRBV28 with TRBJ2-1, with 8 bases identical to TRBD2. The V and J ends lost 10 bases and 6 bases, in that order; junction bases with no gene match: 20. CDR3 length: 17 amino acids. Germline V gene data show CDR1 as MDHEN and CDR2 as SYDVKM. CDR3 protein: CATLRPGLAGFSNEQFF. The CDR3, as DNA: TGTGCCACCCTGAGGCCGGGATTAGCGGGATTTTCCAATGAGCAGTTCTTC.

CDR3 residues: CASKKESGYQPQHF. The CDR3 nucleotides are TGTGCCAGCAAAAAGGAGTCCGGGTATCAGCCCCAGCATTTT. The chain links TRBV2 to TRBJ1-5; D gene uncertain. Germline CDR1 is SNHLY and CDR2 is FYNNEI. The CDR3 has 14 amino acids. V gave up 7 bases and J gave up 5 bases, with 15 bases separating them. The full variable domain, its missing parts supplied by reference TRBV2 and TRBJ1-5, is EPEVTQTPSHQVTQMGQEVILRCVPISNHLYFYWYRQILGQKVEFLVSFYNNEISEKSEIFDDQFSVERPDGSNFTLKIRSTKLEDSAMYFCASKKESGYQPQHFGDGTRLSIL.

This chain uses TRBV6-6 with TRBJ2-7; no firm D call. Germline-derived CDR1 and CDR2 are MNHNY and SVGAGI (reference sequence). The CDR3 has 15 amino acids. With 0 bases removed from V and 1 base from J, the gap between germline ends came to 10 bases. The CDR3 is CASSYSGQPSYEQYF. The CDR3 region has the DNA TGTGCCAGCAGTTACTCTGGCCAGCCATCCTACGAGCAGTACTTC.

The chain links TRBV6-1 to TRBJ2-7; a possible D gene is TRBD1 (5 bases). Trimming left V 6 bases short and J 4 bases short, with 19 bases between. Germline loops: CDR1 MNHNS, CDR2 SASEGT. The length of the CDR3 is 15 residues. The CDR3 nucleotides are TGTGCCAGCAGCGATCGGGCAGGACACCCATACGAGCAGTACTTC. It specifies CASSDRAGHPYEQYF.

Notes on this clone: This sample includes further DNA sequences coding for the same CDR3. The rearrangement uses TRBV29-1 and TRBJ2-4; 7 bases match TRBD1. CDR3 length: 13 residues. The V segment lost 6 bases and the J segment 1 base; nucleotides outside the gene matches: 3. Per the germline V gene, CDR1 is SQVTM and CDR2 is ANQGSEA. The CDR3 region is CSVGGRAKNIQYF. In DNA form, the CDR3 reads TGCAGCGTAGGGGGCCGGGCCAAAAACATTCAGTACTTC.

The J gene is TRBJ1-4, the V gene TRBV5-1; D not certain. The CDR3 consists of 15 residues. Germline V gene data show CDR1 as SGHRS and CDR2 as YFSETQ. The V gene lost 4 bases and the J gene lost 6 bases, with 16 bases spanning the gap. The CDR3 loop is CASSRTPGSDEKLFF. The CDR3 coding sequence is TGCGCCAGCAGCAGGACCCCTGGTTCTGATGAAAAACTGTTTTTT.

This clone was recorded only once. V is TRBV6-6 and J is TRBJ2-5; 8 nucleotides agree with TRBD1. CDR3 length equals 16 residues. Trimming took 4 bases from V and 1 from J; bases not matched to a gene: 8. The V gene's germline CDR1 is MNHNY and CDR2 SVGAGI (reference sequence). In DNA form, the CDR3 reads TGTGCCAGCAGTTCCCAAGACAGGGGCGCCCAAGAGACCCAGTACTTC. This gives the protein CASSSQDRGAQETQYF.